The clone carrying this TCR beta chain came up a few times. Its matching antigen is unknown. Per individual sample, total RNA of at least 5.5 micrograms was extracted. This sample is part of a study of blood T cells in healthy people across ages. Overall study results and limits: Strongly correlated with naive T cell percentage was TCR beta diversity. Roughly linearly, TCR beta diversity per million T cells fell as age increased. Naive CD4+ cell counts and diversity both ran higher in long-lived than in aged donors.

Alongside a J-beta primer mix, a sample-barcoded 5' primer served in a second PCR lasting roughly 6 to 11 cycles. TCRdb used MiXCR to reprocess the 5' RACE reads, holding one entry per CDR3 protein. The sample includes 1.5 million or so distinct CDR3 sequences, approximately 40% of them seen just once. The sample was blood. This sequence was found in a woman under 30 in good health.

This CDR3 is CASSEAGQGPEQYF. The CDR3 DNA follows: TGTGCCAGCAGTGAAGCGGGACAGGGACCCGAGCAGTACTTC. The V and J genes are TRBV25-1 and TRBJ2-4; 9 nucleotides agree with TRBD1. The J call may be mistaken, given a closer DNA end match to TRBJ2-7. Germline-derived CDR1 and CDR2 are MGHDK and SYGVNS. The CDR3 extends over 14 amino acids.